The rows below give T cell receptor beta chains drawn from one sample of a study of blood T cells in healthy people across ages. A single record per CDR3 protein comes from TCRdb applying MiXCR to the 5' RACE reads. Here the sample spans 580,000 or so distinct CDR3 sequences, roughly 48% being singletons. The sample consisted of blood. The receptor source for this set is a man older than 75 in good health. CDR3s leave out the opening cysteine and the closing phenylalanine or tryptophan.

v_gene	CDR3aa
TRBV2	ASSEIWGGKNTEAF
TRBV5-1	AGSSLTGSRNEQF
TRBV15	ATSRDKAGEQPQH
TRBV7-2	ASSLNPGGTDTQY
TRBV20-1	SARELGRESYEQY
TRBV6-6	ASSLEGLAGGGNEQF
TRBV6-6	ASSPPGRYEQY
TRBV20-1	SARSGTLEAF
TRBV7-2	ATHGASGTNEQF
TRBV27	ASSRGQGVTPNYNEQF
TRBV27	ASSKGRGSYNEQF